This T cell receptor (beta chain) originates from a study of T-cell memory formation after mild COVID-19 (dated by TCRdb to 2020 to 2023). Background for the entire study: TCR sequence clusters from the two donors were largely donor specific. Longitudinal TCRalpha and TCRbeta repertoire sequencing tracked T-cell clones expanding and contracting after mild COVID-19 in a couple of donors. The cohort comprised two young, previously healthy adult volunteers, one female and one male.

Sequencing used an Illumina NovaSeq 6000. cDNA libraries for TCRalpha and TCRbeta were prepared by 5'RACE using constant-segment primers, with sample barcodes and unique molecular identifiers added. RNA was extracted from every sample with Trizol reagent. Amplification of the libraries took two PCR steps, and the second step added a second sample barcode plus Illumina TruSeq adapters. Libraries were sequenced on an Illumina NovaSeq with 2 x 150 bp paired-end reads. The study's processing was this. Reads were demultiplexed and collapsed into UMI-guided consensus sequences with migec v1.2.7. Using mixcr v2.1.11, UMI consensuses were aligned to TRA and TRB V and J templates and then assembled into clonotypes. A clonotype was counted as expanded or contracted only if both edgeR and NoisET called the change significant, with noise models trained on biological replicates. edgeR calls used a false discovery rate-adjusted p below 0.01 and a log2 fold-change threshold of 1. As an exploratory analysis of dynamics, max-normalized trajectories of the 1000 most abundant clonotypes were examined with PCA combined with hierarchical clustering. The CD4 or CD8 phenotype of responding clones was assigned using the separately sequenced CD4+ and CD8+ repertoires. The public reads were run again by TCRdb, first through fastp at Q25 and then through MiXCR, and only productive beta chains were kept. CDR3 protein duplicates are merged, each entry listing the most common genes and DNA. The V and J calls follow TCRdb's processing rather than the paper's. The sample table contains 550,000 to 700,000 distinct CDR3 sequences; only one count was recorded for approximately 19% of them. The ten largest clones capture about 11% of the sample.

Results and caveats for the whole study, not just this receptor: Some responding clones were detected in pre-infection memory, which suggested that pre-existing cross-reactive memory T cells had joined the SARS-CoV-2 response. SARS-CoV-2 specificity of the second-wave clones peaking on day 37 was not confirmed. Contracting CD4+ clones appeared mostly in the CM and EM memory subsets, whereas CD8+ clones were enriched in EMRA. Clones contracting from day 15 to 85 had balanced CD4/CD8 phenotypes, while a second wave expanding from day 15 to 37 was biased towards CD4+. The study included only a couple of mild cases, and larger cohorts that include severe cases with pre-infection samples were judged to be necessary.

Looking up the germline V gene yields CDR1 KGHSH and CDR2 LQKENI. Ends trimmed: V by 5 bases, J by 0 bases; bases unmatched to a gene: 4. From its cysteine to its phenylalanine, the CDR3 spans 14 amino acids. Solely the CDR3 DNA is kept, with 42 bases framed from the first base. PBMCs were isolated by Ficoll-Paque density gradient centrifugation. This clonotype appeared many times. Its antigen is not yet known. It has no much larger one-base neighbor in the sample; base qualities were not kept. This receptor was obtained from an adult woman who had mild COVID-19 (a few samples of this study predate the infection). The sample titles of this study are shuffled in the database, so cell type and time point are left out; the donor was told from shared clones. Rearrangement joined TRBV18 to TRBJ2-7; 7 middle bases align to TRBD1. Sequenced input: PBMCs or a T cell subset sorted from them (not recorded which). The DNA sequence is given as TGTGCCAGCTCAGGGGCAGGGGGCTCCTACGAGCAGTACTTC. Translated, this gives CASSGAGGSYEQYF.